Presented here are 24 T cell receptor beta chains from one specimen sequenced in a study of blood T cell repertoires in COVID-19. Sequenced by immunoSEQ multiplex PCR; TCRdb stores in-frame clones only, minus some. The sample includes 90,000 to 100,000 clones, roughly 84% of them seen just once. The sample consisted of peripheral blood. Receptors originate from a man aged 65 to 85 with active or convalescent COVID-19.

This chain links TRBV5-6 with TRBJ2-3; TRBD2 matches 8 bases. Germline loops: CDR1 SGHDT, CDR2 YYEEEE. V dropped 4 bases and J dropped 6; count of bases not matched to a gene: 10. The CDR3 consists of 15 residues. CDR3 bases: TGTGCCAGCAGCCGACCGGGACTAGGAACCGATACGCAGTATTTT. It encodes CASSRPGLGTDTQYF.

This clone was picked up a small number of times. The gene calls are TRBV2 and TRBJ2-2; 13 nucleotides align to TRBD2. After removal of 5 bases from V and 5 bases from J, the junction contained 8 bases not matched to a gene. The CDR3 is 17 residues long. Germline V CDR1 and CDR2: SNHLY, FYNNEI. CDR3 region: CASSRRLAGGPTGELFF. The CDR3 nucleotides are TGTGCCAGCAGTCGCCGACTAGCGGGGGGACCGACCGGGGAGCTGTTTTTT.

The chain carries TRBV6-5 and TRBJ2-3; 11 bases are a match to TRBD2. The germline gives CDR1 MNHEY, CDR2 SVGAGI. The junction had 3 bases not matched to a gene; V was cut back by 6 bases and J by 1 base. The CDR3 is 15 residues long. CDR3 nucleotide sequence: TGTGCCAGCAGATTAGCGGGGGGGGGCACAGATACGCAGTATTTT. Encoded protein: CASRLAGGGTDTQYF.

This rearrangement joins TRBV28 to TRBJ1-1, with D unresolved. CDR3 length: 11 amino acids. Trimming took off 3 bases at V and 6 bases at J, with 5 bases between the two ends. The germline gives CDR1 MDHEN, CDR2 SYDVKM. Here the CDR3 reads CASSFFAEAFF. In DNA, the CDR3 is TGTGCCAGCAGTTTTTTCGCTGAAGCTTTCTTT.

The chain joins TRBV5-1 to TRBJ2-1; TRBD1 agrees at 8 bases. The CDR3 sequence is 15 residues long. Germline V gene lookup returns CDR1 SGHRS and CDR2 YFSETQ. V shed 0 bases and J 9 bases; nucleotides not matched to a gene: 8. The CDR3 DNA follows: TGCGCCAGCAGCTTGGGGGGCCAGGGGGCCGGTGAGCAGTTCTTC. Its translation is CASSLGGQGAGEQFF.

This chain links TRBV6-6 with TRBJ1-1; TRBD1 might be the D (6 bases). The CDR3 totals 13 residues. Germline V gene lookup returns CDR1 MNHNY and CDR2 SVGAGI (reference sequence). Trimming pared 2 bases from V and 4 bases from J, leaving 8 bases between. The CDR3, as DNA: TGTGCCAGCAGTTACGGGGGCAGCACTGAAGCTTTCTTT. This translates into CASSYGGSTEAFF.

V is TRBV27 and J is TRBJ1-2; D is unclear. The CDR3 is made up of 15 amino acids. Germline V gives CDR1 MNHEY, CDR2 SMNVEV (reference sequence). V lost 3 bases and J lost 2, with 13 bases in between. The CDR3 DNA reads as TGTGCCAGCAGTTTTCTCGACACGCTGAACTATGGCTACACCTTC. It yields the protein CASSFLDTLNYGYTF.

This sequence joins TRBV2 and TRBJ1-5; D perhaps matches TRBD1 (5 bases). CDR3 length equals 16 residues. CDR1 SNHLY and CDR2 FYNNEI come from the germline V gene. V was pared by 4 bases and J by 0 bases, with 13 bases between. CDR3 loop: CASSGEGPYSNQPQHF. The CDR3 region has the DNA TGTGCCAGCAGTGGGGAGGGACCTTATAGCAATCAGCCCCAGCATTTT. Supplemented by reference TRBV2 and TRBJ1-5, the full variable domain reads EPEVTQTPSHQVTQMGQEVILRCVPISNHLYFYWYRQILGQKVEFLVSFYNNEISEKSEIFDDQFSVERPDGSNFTLKIRSTKLEDSAMYFCASSGEGPYSNQPQHFGDGTRLSIL.

Remarks on this clone: Other nucleotide sequences in the sample specify the same CDR3. The chain is built from TRBV12-3 or TRBV12-4 and TRBJ1-1, with no clear D. The germline V and J ends were trimmed by 4 bases and 3 bases, with 6 bases remaining between them. This CDR3 is 12 amino acids long. CDR3: CASSYSYTEAFF. The CDR3 DNA sequence: TGTGCCAGCAGTTACAGCTACACTGAAGCTTTCTTT.

This chain joins TRBV28 and TRBJ1-5; D is undetermined. The CDR3 spans 14 residues. The V gene lost 6 bases and the J gene lost 4 bases, with 13 bases spanning the gap. CDR1 and CDR2 from the germline V gene are MDHEN and SYDVKM. The CDR3 nucleotides read TGTGCCAGCAGGGGCCCTTTAGGAAATCAGCCCCAGCATTTT. It translates to CASRGPLGNQPQHF.

This chain uses TRBV30 with TRBJ1-1, with D perhaps matching TRBD1 (5 bases). This CDR3 region has 13 residues. V was pared by 0 bases and J by 9 bases, with 14 bases between. Germline values: CDR1 GTSNPN, CDR2 SVGIG (reference sequence). The CDR3 sequence is CAWSVPPGGKAFF. The CDR3 coding sequence is TGTGCCTGGAGTGTCCCGCCGGGGGGAAAAGCTTTCTTT.

The rearrangement uses TRBV14 and TRBJ1-4; D call uncertain. Trimming took off 5 bases at V and 5 bases at J, with 15 bases between the two ends. The CDR3 extends over 15 amino acids. CDR1 is SGHDN and CDR2 is FVKESK in the germline V gene. The CDR3 here is CASSAVVRSNEKLFF. The CDR3, as DNA: TGTGCCAGCAGCGCGGTGGTGCGGTCGAATGAAAAACTGTTTTTT.

This rearrangement joins TRBV27 to TRBJ2-3; 15 bases align to TRBD2. Germline CDR1 and CDR2: MNHEY and SMNVEV (reference sequence). The CDR3 totals 17 residues. Germline trimming cut 2 bases from V and 4 bases from J; bases unmatched to any gene: 4. The CDR3 DNA reads as TGTGCCAGCAGTTTAGGGACTAGCGGGGGGTGGTCAGATACGCAGTATTTT. This translates into CASSLGTSGGWSDTQYF.

The chain uses TRBV5-4 and TRBJ2-3; TRBD2 aligns across 7 bases. Germline V gene lookup returns CDR1 SGHNT and CDR2 YYREEE (reference sequence). This CDR3 region has 16 residues. V trimming: 5 bases; J trimming: 3 bases; junction bases outside the gene matches: 12. The DNA of the CDR3 is TGTGCCAGCAGTTTCGCTAGTGGGGGGGGGACAGATACGCAGTATTTT. It yields the protein CASSFASGGGTDTQYF.

The V and J genes are TRBV19 and TRBJ2-2; D perhaps matches TRBD1 (5 bases). Between the trimmed V and J ends, which lost 5 bases and 0 bases, there was a span of 10 bases. Germline V gives CDR1 LNHDA, CDR2 SQIVND (reference sequence). This CDR3 has 15 residues. CDR3 coding DNA: TGTGCCAGTAGTTCACGACAGCCGAACACCGGGGAGCTGTTTTTT. The encoded protein is CASSSRQPNTGELFF.

The chain couples TRBV15 to TRBJ2-7, with a tentative D call TRBD1 (5 bases). Trimming shortened V by 0 bases and J by 4 bases, and 13 bases separated the two germline ends. The germline V gene encodes CDR1 LNHNV and CDR2 YYDKDF (reference sequence). The CDR3 consists of 15 residues. The CDR3 loop is CATSRERQKEYEQYF. For the CDR3, the DNA is TGTGCCACCAGCAGAGAGAGACAGAAAGAGTACGAGCAGTACTTC.

The rearrangement joins TRBV3-1 (or the pseudogene TRBV3-2) to TRBJ2-7; 10 bases fit TRBD1. V was clipped by 3 bases and J by 5 bases; unmatched bases: 13. Germline V gives CDR1 LGHDT, CDR2 YNNKEL (reference sequence). CDR3 length: 17 residues. CDR3 DNA sequence: TGTGCCAGCAGCCAGCCACTTTCCGGGACAGGGGAAGACGAGCAGTACTTC. This gives the protein CASSQPLSGTGEDEQYF.

This chain links TRBV5-6 with TRBJ2-7, with D possibly TRBD1 on 8 matching bases. This CDR3 has 15 residues. V lost 4 bases and J 3 bases, leaving 17 bases between the germline ends. The germline V gene encodes CDR1 SGHDT and CDR2 YYEEEE. The CDR3 region has the DNA TGTGCCAGCAGCCCAGGCACAGGGGGGGTCTACGAGCAGTACTTC. Its protein is CASSPGTGGVYEQYF.

The chain joins TRBV24-1 to TRBJ2-2; D possibly corresponds to TRBD2 (6 bases). Germline V gene sequence: CDR1 KGHDR, CDR2 SFDVKD. Trimming removed 8 bases at V and 0 bases at J, with 18 bases between. This CDR3 contains 17 residues. The CDR3 nucleotides read TGTGCCACCAATACCGGGGGAACGACCGCGAACACCGGGGAGCTGTTTTTT. Its translation: CATNTGGTTANTGELFF.

The gene calls are TRBV6-2 or TRBV6-3 and TRBJ2-3; TRBD2 matches 12 bases. CDR1 and CDR2 from the germline V gene are MNHEY and SVGEGT. The CDR3 is 18 amino acids. V was pared by 2 bases and J by 1 base, with 7 bases of the junction left unmatched. This CDR3 is CASSYPLAGGPGTDTQYF. The CDR3 region has the DNA TGTGCCAGCAGTTACCCCCTAGCGGGGGGGCCGGGCACAGATACGCAGTATTTT.

This clone occurred once. This chain joins TRBV28 and TRBJ1-2, with 7 nucleotides matching TRBD1. In germline, CDR1 is MDHEN, CDR2 SYDVKM. V lost 5 bases to trimming and J lost 5 bases; unmatched junction nucleotides: 8. The CDR3 runs 14 residues. This chain's CDR3 is CASSTHTQGYGYTF. CDR3 sequence (DNA): TGTGCCAGCAGTACCCACACACAGGGGTATGGCTACACCTTC.

The sample holds one count of this clone. The genes are TRBV28 and TRBJ1-6; TRBD1 might be the D (5 bases). CDR3 length: 16 residues. V was shortened by 5 bases and J by 3 bases, with 14 bases between the two germline ends. Germline CDR1 is MDHEN and CDR2 is SYDVKM. CDR3 protein: CASSLRDSLYNSPLHF. In DNA form, the CDR3 reads TGTGCCAGCAGTCTCAGGGATTCTCTCTATAATTCACCCCTCCACTTT. The complete variable domain, with remaining parts taken from reference TRBV28 and TRBJ1-6, reads DVKVTQSSRYLVKRTGEKVFLECVQDMDHENMFWYRQDPGLGLRLIYFSYDVKMKEKGDIPEGYSVSREKKERFSLILESASTNQTSMYLCASSLRDSLYNSPLHFGNGTRLTVT.

The chain recombines TRBV11-2 with TRBJ1-5; no firm D call. CDR1 is SGHAT and CDR2 is FQNNGV in the germline V gene. Trimming stripped 4 bases from V and 0 bases from J, with 10 bases between. The CDR3 extends over 15 amino acids. The CDR3 nucleotides read TGTGCCAGCAGCTCCTTACCAGATAGCAATCAGCCCCAGCATTTT. As protein: CASSSLPDSNQPQHF.

The chain has TRBV5-1 and TRBJ2-7, with 12 bases matching TRBD2. CDR3 length equals 17 residues. V lost 0 bases to trimming and J lost 3 bases; unmatched junction nucleotides: 7. Per germline, CDR1 SGHRS and CDR2 YFSETQ. CDR3 sequence reads: CASSLGLAGVRHYEQYF. Written as DNA, the CDR3 is TGCGCCAGCAGCTTGGGACTAGCGGGGGTCCGGCACTACGAGCAGTACTTC. The complete variable domain, with remaining parts taken from reference TRBV5-1 and TRBJ2-7, reads KAGVTQTPRYLIKTRGQQVTLSCSPISGHRSVSWYQQTPGQGLQFLFEYFSETQRNKGNFPGRFSGRQFSNSRSEMNVSTLELGDSALYLCASSLGLAGVRHYEQYFGPGTRLTVT.